This TCR beta chain appears in the sequencing data of a study of naive and memory T cell subsets. Study-level results: Expression changes during T cell differentiation may affect RNA-based TCR counts. Between naive and memory subsets, TCR abundance power law exponents differed.

An equimolar mix of two oligonucleotides served as the beta constant-region primer for TRBC1 and TRBC2. TCRdb fed the UMI-ligation and nested PCR reads into MiXCR, producing one record per CDR3 protein. The sample has around 160,000 distinct CDR3 sequences, about a sixth seen once. The CDR3 covers 14 residues. The germline gives CDR1 DFQATT, CDR2 SNEGSKA (reference sequence). The germline V and J ends were trimmed by 3 bases and 0 bases, with 8 bases remaining between them. As to this clonotype: Its antigen is undetermined.

The receptor comes from a human donor in good health. Source material: naive CD4+ T cells from blood. The rearrangement uses TRBV20-1 and TRBJ2-2; TRBD2 might be the D (6 bases). CDR3 bases: TGCAGTGCTAGGGTAGCGGCGAACACCGGGGAGCTGTTTTTT. Translated, it gives CSARVAANTGELFF.